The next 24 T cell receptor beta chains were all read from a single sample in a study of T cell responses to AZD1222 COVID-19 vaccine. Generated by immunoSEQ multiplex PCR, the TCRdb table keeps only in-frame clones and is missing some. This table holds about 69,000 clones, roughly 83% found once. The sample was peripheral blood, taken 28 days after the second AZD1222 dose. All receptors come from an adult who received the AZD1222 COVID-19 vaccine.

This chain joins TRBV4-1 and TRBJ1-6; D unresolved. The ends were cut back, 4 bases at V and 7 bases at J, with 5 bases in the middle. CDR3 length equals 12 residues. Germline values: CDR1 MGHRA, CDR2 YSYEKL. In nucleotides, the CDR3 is TGCGCCAGCAGCCCTCCCAATTCACCCCTCCACTTT. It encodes CASSPPNSPLHF.

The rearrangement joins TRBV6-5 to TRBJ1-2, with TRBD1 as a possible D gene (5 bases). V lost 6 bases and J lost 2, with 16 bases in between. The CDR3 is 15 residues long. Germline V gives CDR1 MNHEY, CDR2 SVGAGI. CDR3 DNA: TGTGCCAGCAGCTCCGTGATTGGGGGGAACTATGGCTACACCTTC. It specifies CASSSVIGGNYGYTF.

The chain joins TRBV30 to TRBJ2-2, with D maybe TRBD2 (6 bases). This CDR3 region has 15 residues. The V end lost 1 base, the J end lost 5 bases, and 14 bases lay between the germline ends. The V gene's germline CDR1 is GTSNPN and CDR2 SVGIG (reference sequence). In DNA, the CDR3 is TGTGCCTGGAGTGATTGGGGAGGACGTACCGGGGAGCTGTTTTTT. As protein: CAWSDWGGRTGELFF.

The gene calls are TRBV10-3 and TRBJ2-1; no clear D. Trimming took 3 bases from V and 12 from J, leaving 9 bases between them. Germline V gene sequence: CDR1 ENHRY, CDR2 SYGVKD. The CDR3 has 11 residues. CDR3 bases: TGTGCCATCAGTGATTTGCTAGGGCAGTTCTTC. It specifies CAISDLLGQFF.

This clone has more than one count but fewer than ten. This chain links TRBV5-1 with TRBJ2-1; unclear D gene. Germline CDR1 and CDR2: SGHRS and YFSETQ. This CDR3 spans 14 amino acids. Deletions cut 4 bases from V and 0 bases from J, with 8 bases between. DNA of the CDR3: TGCGCCAGCAGCATGGGTAGCTCCTACAATGAGCAGTTCTTC. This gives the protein CASSMGSSYNEQFF.

This CDR3 is CASSPRTVETQYF. CDR3 bases: TGTGCCAGCTCACCGAGAACGGTGGAGACCCAGTACTTC. This chain links TRBV18 with TRBJ2-5; unclear D gene. In germline, CDR1 is KGHSH, CDR2 LQKENI. Trimming shortened V by 3 bases and J by 5 bases, and 10 bases separated the two germline ends. CDR3 length: 13 amino acids.

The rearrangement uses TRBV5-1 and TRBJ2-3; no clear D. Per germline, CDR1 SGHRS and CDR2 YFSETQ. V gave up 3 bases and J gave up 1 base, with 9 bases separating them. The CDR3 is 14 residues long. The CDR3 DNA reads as TGCGCCAGCAGCTCCGCCCTAGGCACAGATACGCAGTATTTT. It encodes CASSSALGTDTQYF.

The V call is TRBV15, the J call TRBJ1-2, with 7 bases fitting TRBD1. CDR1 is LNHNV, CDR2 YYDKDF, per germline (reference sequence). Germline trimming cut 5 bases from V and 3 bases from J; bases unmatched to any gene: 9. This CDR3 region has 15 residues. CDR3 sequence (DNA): TGTGCCACCAGCGAGAATAGGGGGCTAGACTATGGCTACACCTTC. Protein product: CATSENRGLDYGYTF.

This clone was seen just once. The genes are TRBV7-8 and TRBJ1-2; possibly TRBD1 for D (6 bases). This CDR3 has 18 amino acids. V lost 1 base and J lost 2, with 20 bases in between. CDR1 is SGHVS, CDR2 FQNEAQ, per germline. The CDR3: CASSLVKGGGRVNYGYTF. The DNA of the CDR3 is TGTGCCAGCAGCTTAGTCAAAGGGGGGGGCAGGGTCAACTATGGCTACACCTTC.

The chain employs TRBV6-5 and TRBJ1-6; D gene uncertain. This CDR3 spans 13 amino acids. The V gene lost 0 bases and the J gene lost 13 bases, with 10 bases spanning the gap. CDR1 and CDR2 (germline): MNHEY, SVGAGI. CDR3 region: CASSYSSSLPLHF. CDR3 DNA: TGTGCCAGCAGTTACTCCTCCTCACTCCCCCTCCACTTT.

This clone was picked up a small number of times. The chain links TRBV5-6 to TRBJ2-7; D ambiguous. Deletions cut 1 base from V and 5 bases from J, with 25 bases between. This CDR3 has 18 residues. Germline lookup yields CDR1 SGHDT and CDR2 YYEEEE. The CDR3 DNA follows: TGTGCCAGCAGCTTGTTGGTACGGACGGCACAGAGTGTCCACGAGCAGTACTTC. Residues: CASSLLVRTAQSVHEQYF.

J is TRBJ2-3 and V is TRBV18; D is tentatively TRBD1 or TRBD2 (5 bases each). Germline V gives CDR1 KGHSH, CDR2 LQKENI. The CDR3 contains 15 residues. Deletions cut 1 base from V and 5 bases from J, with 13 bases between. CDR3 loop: CASSPQSGAGDTQYF. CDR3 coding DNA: TGTGCCAGCTCACCACAAAGTGGGGCGGGAGATACGCAGTATTTT.

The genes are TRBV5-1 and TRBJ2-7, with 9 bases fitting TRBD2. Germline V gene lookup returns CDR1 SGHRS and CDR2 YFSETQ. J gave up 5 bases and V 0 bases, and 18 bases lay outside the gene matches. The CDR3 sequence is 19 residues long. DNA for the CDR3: TGCGCCAGCAGCTTGGAGCACTCGCGGGGGGGGGCTCAAAGCGACGAGCAGTACTTC. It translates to CASSLEHSRGGAQSDEQYF.

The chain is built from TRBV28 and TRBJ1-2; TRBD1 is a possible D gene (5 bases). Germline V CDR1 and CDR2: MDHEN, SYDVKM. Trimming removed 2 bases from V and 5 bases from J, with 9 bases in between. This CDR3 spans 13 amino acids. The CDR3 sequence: CASSLGANYGYTF. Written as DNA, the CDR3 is TGTGCCAGCAGTTTAGGGGCAAATTATGGCTACACCTTC.

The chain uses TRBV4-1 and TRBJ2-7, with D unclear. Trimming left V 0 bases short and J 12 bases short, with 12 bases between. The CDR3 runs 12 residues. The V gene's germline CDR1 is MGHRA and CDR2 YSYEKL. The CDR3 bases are TGCGCCAGCAGCCAAGAGCGATGGGTCCTGTACTTC. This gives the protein CASSQERWVLYF.

The CDR3 region has the DNA TGTGCCACCAGCAGGGAGGGGCTGATAGAGGAAAAACTGTTTTTT. It specifies CATSREGLIEEKLFF. The rearrangement uses TRBV15 and TRBJ1-4, with D possibly TRBD1 on 5 matching bases. Germline CDR1 reads LNHNV; CDR2 reads YYDKDF (reference sequence). The CDR3 has 15 amino acids. V lost 3 bases to trimming and J lost 8 bases, with 16 bases between them.

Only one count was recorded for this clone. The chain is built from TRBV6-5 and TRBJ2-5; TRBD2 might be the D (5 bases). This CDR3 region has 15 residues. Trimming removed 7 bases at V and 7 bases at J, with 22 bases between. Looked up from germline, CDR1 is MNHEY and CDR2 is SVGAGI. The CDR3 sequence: CASKRLELDRGTQYF. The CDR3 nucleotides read TGTGCCAGCAAGCGCCTGGAGCTAGATCGGGGGACCCAGTACTTC.

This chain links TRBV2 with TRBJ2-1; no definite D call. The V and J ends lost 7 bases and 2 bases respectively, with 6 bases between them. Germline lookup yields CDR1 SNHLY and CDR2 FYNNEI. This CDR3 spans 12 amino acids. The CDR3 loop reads CASTETYNEQFF. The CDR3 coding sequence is TGTGCCAGCACTGAGACCTACAATGAGCAGTTCTTC.

The CDR3, as DNA: TGCAGCGTCCACCAAAACGGGGAGCTGTTTTTT. Translating gives CSVHQNGELFF. The V gene is TRBV29-1, the J gene TRBJ2-2; D uncertain. CDR3 length: 11 residues. Deletions cut 6 bases from V and 7 bases from J, with 9 bases between. CDR1 SQVTM and CDR2 ANQGSEA come from the germline V gene.

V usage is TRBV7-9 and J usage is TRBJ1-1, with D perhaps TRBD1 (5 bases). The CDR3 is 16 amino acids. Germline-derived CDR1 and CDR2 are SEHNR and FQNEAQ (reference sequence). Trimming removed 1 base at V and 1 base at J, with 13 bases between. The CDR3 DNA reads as TGTGCCAGCAGCTTAGGTCGGGGGAGGGGGAACACTGAAGCTTTCTTT. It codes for CASSLGRGRGNTEAFF.

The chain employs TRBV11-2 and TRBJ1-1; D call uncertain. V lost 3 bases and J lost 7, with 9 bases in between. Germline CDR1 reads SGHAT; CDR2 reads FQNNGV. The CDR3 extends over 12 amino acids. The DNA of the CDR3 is TGTGCCAGCAGCTTCCGACGGGTTGAAGCTTTCTTT. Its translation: CASSFRRVEAFF.

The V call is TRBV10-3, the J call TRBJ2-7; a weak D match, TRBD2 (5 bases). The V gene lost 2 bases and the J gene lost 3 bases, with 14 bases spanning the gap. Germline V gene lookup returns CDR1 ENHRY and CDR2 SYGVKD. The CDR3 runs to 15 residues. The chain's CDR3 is CAISEPESGYYEQYF. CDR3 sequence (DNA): TGTGCCATCAGTGAGCCGGAGAGCGGCTACTACGAGCAGTACTTC.

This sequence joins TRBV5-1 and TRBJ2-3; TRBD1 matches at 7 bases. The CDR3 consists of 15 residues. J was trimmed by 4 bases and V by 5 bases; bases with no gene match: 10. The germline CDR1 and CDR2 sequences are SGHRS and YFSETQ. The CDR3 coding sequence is TGCGCCAGCAGTTGGGACAGTCCCTACTCAGATACGCAGTATTTT. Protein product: CASSWDSPYSDTQYF.

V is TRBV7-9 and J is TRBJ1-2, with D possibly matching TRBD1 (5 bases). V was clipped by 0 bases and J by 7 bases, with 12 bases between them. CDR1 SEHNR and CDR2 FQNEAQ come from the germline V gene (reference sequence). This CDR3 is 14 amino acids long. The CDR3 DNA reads TGTGCCAGCAGCTTAGCGGGGGGTAGAGTTGGCTACACCTTC. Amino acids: CASSLAGGRVGYTF.